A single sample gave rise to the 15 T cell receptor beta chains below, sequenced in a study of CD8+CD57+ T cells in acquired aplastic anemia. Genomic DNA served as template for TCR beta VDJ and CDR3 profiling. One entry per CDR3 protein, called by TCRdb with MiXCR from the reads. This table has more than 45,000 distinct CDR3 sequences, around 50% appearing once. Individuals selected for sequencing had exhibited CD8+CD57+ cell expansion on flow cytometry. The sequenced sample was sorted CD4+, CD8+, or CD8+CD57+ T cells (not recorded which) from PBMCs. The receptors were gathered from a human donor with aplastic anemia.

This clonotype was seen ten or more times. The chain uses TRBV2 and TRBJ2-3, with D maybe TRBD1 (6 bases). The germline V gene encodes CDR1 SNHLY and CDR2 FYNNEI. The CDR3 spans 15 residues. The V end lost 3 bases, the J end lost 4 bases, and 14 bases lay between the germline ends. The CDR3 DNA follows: TGTGCCAGCAGTGACGACAGGTTGAACCCAGATACGCAGTATTTT. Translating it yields CASSDDRLNPDTQYF.

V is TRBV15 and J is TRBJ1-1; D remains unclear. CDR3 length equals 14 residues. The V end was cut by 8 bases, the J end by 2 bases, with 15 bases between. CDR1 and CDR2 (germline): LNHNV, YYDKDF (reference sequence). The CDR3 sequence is CATLSSHLNTEAFF. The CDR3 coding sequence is TGTGCCACCCTTTCCAGCCACTTAAACACTGAAGCTTTCTTT.

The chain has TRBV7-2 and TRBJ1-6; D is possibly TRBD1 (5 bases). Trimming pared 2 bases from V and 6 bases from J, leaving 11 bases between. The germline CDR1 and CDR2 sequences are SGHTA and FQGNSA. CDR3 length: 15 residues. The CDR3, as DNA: TGTGCCAGCAGCTTATACCCGGGACCTAATTCACCCCTCCACTTT. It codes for CASSLYPGPNSPLHF.

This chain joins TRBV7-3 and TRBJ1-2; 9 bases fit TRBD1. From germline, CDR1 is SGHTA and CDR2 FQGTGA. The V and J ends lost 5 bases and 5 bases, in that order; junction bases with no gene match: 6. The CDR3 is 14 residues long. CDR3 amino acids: CASSPSQGAYGYTF. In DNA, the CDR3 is TGTGCCAGCAGCCCGTCACAGGGGGCGTATGGCTACACCTTC.

As DNA, the CDR3 is TGTGCCAGCAGCGTAGTAGGGGGCCGTGGAGAGACCCAGTACTTC. This sequence encodes CASSVVGGRGETQYF. This chain joins TRBV9 and TRBJ2-5, with 7 bases matching TRBD1. The CDR3 is 15 amino acids. Germline CDR1 SGDLS, CDR2 YYNGEE. V was pared by 0 bases and J by 4 bases, with 6 bases of the junction left unmatched.

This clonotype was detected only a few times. The CDR3 is CASSPVSGRLINRYEQYF. For the CDR3, the DNA is TGCGCCAGCAGCCCCGTGTCCGGGAGGCTGATCAACCGCTACGAGCAGTACTTC. This sequence joins TRBV5-1 and TRBJ2-7, with 7 bases matching TRBD2. The germline gives CDR1 SGHRS, CDR2 YFSETQ. The V segment lost 4 bases and the J segment 3 bases; nucleotides outside the gene matches: 19. This CDR3 has 18 amino acids. Complete variable domain (other parts from reference TRBV5-1 and TRBJ2-7): KAGVTQTPRYLIKTRGQQVTLSCSPISGHRSVSWYQQTPGQGLQFLFEYFSETQRNKGNFPGRFSGRQFSNSRSEMNVSTLELGDSALYLCASSPVSGRLINRYEQYFGPGTRLTVT.

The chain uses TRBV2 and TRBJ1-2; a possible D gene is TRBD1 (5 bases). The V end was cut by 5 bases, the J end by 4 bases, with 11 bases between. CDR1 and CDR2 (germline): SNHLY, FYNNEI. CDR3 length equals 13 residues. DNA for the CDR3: TGTGCCAGCAGTCAGACAGAATCCTATGGCTACACCTTC. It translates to CASSQTESYGYTF. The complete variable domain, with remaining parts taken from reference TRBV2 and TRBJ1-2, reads EPEVTQTPSHQVTQMGQEVILRCVPISNHLYFYWYRQILGQKVEFLVSFYNNEISEKSEIFDDQFSVERPDGSNFTLKIRSTKLEDSAMYFCASSQTESYGYTFGSGTRLTVV.

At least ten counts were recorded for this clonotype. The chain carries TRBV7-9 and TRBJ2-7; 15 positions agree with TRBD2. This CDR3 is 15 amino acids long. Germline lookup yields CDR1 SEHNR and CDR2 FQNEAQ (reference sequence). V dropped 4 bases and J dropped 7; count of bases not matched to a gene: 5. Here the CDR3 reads CASSYRTSGGDEQYF. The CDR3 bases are TGTGCCAGCAGCTATAGGACTAGCGGGGGGGATGAGCAGTACTTC.

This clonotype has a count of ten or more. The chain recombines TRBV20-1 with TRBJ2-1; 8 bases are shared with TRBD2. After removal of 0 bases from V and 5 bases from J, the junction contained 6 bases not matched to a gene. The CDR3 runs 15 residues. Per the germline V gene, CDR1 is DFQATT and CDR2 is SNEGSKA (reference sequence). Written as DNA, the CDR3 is TGCAGTGCTAGAGATTGGAGACTAGCGAACAATGAGCAGTTCTTC. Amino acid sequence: CSARDWRLANNEQFF.

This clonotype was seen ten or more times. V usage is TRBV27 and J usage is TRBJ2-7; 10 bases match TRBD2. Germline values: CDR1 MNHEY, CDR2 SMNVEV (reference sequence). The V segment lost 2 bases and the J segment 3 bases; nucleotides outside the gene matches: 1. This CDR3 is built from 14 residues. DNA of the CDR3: TGTGCCAGCAGTTTACGGACTAGCGGCTACGAGCAGTACTTC. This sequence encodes CASSLRTSGYEQYF.

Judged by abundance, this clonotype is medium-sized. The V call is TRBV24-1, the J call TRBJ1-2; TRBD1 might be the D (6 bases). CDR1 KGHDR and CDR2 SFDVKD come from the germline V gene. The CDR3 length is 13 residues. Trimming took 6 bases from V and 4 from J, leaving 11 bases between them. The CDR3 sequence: CATSQGPGYGYTF. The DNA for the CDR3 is TGTGCCACCAGTCAGGGGCCAGGCTATGGCTACACCTTC.

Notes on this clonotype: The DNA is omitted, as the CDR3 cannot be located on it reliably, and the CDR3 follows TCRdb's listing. CDR3 protein: CASSRVGTGIPYEPYV. This chain uses TRBV5-6 with TRBJ2-7; TRBD1, the table's D call, was not compared with the DNA. Germline V lookup: CDR1 SGHDT, CDR2 YYEEEE. The CDR3 is 16 residues long, counting both termini.

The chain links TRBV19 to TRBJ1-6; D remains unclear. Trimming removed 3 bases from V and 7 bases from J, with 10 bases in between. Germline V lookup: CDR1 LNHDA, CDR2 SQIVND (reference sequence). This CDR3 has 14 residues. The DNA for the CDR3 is TGTGCCAGTAGTATTAGGAGGGCGAATTCACCCCTCCACTTT. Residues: CASSIRRANSPLHF.

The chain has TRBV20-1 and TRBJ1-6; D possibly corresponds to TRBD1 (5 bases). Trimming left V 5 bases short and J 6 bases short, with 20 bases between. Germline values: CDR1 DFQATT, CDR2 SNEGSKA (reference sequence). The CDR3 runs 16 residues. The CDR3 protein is CSALPRGAGPNSPLHF. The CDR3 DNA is TGCAGTGCTCTACCTCGTGGGGCAGGGCCTAATTCACCCCTCCACTTT.

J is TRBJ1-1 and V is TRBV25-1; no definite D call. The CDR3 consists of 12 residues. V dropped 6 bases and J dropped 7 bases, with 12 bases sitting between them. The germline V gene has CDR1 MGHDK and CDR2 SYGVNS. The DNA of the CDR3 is TGTGCCAGCAGCCCAAACAGAAATGAAGCTTTCTTT. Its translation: CASSPNRNEAFF.